The next 19 T cell receptor beta chains were all read from a single sample in a study of shared clonotypes between healthy human individuals. Produced via immunoSEQ multiplex PCR; TCRdb's table is partial and in-frame only. The sample includes 2.3 million or so clones, approximately 95% of them seen just once. Sequenced input: naive CD4+ T cells from PBMCs. Documented subset: CD45RA+ positively selected. The receptors here all came from a man younger than 30 in good health. Some clones in this sample may be carry-over from other donors' samples.

J is TRBJ2-1 and V is TRBV5-1; TRBD2 agrees at 15 bases. V lost 4 bases, J lost 14 bases, and 7 bases stayed unmatched. This CDR3 spans 14 amino acids. Germline-derived CDR1 and CDR2 are SGHRS and YFSETQ. CDR3 sequence (DNA): TGCGCCAGCAGCGGAGGGACTAGCGGGAGGTCGAAGTTCTTC. Its protein product is CASSGGTSGRSKFF.

The chain carries TRBV7-2 and TRBJ2-1; D may be TRBD2 (6 bases). Germline values: CDR1 SGHTA, CDR2 FQGNSA. V lost 5 bases and J 6 bases, leaving 14 bases between the germline ends. This CDR3 has 14 residues. The CDR3 loop is CASSPRLESNEQFF. CDR3 nucleotides: TGTGCCAGCAGCCCCCGACTAGAAAGCAATGAGCAGTTCTTC. Looking up the rest from reference TRBV7-2 and TRBJ2-1 gives the full variable domain: GAGVSQSPSNKVTEKGKDVELRCDPISGHTALYWYRQSLGQGLEFLIYFQGNSAPDKSGLPSDRFSAERTGGSVSTLTIQRTQQEDSAVYLCASSPRLESNEQFFGPGTRLTVL.

The rearrangement joins TRBV7-6 to TRBJ1-2; no firm D call. Per germline, CDR1 SGHVS and CDR2 FNYEAQ. Trimming removed 5 bases from V and 8 bases from J, with 15 bases in between. This CDR3 is 13 amino acids long. The CDR3 bases are TGTGCCAGCAGCCCAACTCAAATTTCGGGCTACACCTTC. Its translation: CASSPTQISGYTF.

The chain couples TRBV6-5 to TRBJ2-1; 7 nucleotides align to TRBD2. J was trimmed by 3 bases and V by 0 bases; bases with no gene match: 5. The CDR3 is 16 residues long. CDR1 is MNHEY, CDR2 SVGAGI, per germline. In DNA, the CDR3 is TGTGCCAGCAGTTACTCTCCTAGCGGAGTCTACAATGAGCAGTTCTTC. Residues: CASSYSPSGVYNEQFF.

V is TRBV7-9 and J is TRBJ1-2; tentatively, D is TRBD1 (6 bases). Germline V gene sequence: CDR1 SEHNR, CDR2 FQNEAQ (reference sequence). This CDR3 region has 16 residues. V was shortened by 5 bases and J by 4 bases, with 20 bases between the two germline ends. The CDR3 spells CASSPRGQPGIYGYTF. The DNA for the CDR3 is TGTGCCAGCAGCCCGAGAGGACAGCCAGGCATCTATGGCTACACCTTC.

The gene calls are TRBV6-5 and TRBJ1-6; TRBD1 agrees at 9 bases. V dropped 2 bases and J dropped 7; count of bases not matched to a gene: 3. Per the germline V gene, CDR1 is MNHEY and CDR2 is SVGAGI. This CDR3 has 15 amino acids. The CDR3 is CASSYGDRVNSPLHF. The DNA for the CDR3 is TGTGCCAGCAGTTACGGGGACAGGGTCAATTCACCCCTCCACTTT.

The rearrangement joins TRBV5-1 to TRBJ2-7, with 7 bases aligning to TRBD2. CDR1 SGHRS and CDR2 YFSETQ come from the germline V gene. There are 15 residues in the CDR3. The ends lost 1 base at V and 2 bases at J; junction bases unmatched: 6. CDR3 sequence reads: CASSLTSVLPYEQYF. The CDR3 DNA reads as TGCGCCAGCAGCTTGACTAGCGTACTACCCTACGAGCAGTACTTC.

This clone was seen only once. The sample has other DNA sequences that encode this CDR3 too. V usage is TRBV5-1 and J usage is TRBJ2-7; D is undetermined. Germline CDR1 and CDR2: SGHRS and YFSETQ. The length of the CDR3 is 14 residues. The V and J ends lost 0 bases and 1 base respectively, with 8 bases between them. CDR3: CASSLEGPSYEQYF. In DNA, the CDR3 is TGCGCCAGCAGCTTGGAGGGCCCTTCCTACGAGCAGTACTTC.

The gene calls are TRBV5-4 and TRBJ2-7; D call uncertain. The CDR3 has 14 amino acids. Germline V gene sequence: CDR1 SGHNT, CDR2 YYREEE (reference sequence). The ends were cut back, 4 bases at V and 4 bases at J, with 15 bases in the middle. CDR3 nucleotide sequence: TGTGCCAGCAGCCCGCCCCAAAGGCCTTACGAGCAGTACTTC. Translated, it gives CASSPPQRPYEQYF.

As DNA, the CDR3 is TGTGCCAGCAGTTTTTTAAGTAGCGGCGGGGGTGGCTACACCTTC. Encoded protein: CASSFLSSGGGGYTF. The chain recombines TRBV27 with TRBJ1-2, with D possibly matching TRBD1 (5 bases). The CDR3 loop spans 15 amino acids. V shed 3 bases and J shed 7 bases, with 18 bases lying between them. Per germline, CDR1 MNHEY and CDR2 SMNVEV (reference sequence).

The CDR3: CASSQSGRLTYEQYF. The CDR3 DNA follows: TGCGCCAGCAGTCAATCAGGACGGTTAACCTACGAGCAGTACTTC. V is TRBV23-1 and J is TRBJ2-7; no firm D call. TRBV23-1 is flagged as an ORF with uncertain function. V lost 0 bases and J lost 2, with 11 bases in between. This CDR3 contains 15 residues.

The chain carries TRBV6-5 and TRBJ1-6; possible D gene TRBD1, 5 bases. V lost 0 bases and J lost 10, with 13 bases in between. CDR1 MNHEY and CDR2 SVGAGI come from the germline V gene. This CDR3 region has 15 residues. The CDR3 sequence: CASSYSNGGDSPLHF. Written as DNA, the CDR3 is TGTGCCAGCAGTTACTCGAACGGAGGGGACTCACCCCTCCACTTT.

CDR3 region: CASSPQAATESNYGYTF. CDR3 in DNA: TGTGCCAGCAGCCCCCAGGCAGCGACAGAGAGCAACTATGGCTACACCTTC. This rearrangement joins TRBV11-2 to TRBJ1-2; TRBD1 might be the D (5 bases). This CDR3 is built from 17 residues. Germline V gene lookup returns CDR1 SGHAT and CDR2 FQNNGV. V was shortened by 5 bases and J by 2 bases, with 21 bases between the two germline ends. The variable domain in full, completed from reference TRBV11-2 and TRBJ1-2, reads EAGVAQSPRYKIIEKRQSVAFWCNPISGHATLYWYQQILGQGPKLLIQFQNNGVVDDSQLPKDRFSAERLKGVDSTLKIQPAKLEDSAVYLCASSPQAATESNYGYTFGSGTRLTVV.

This clone was seen just once. The genes are TRBV28 and TRBJ2-5, with 7 nucleotides matching TRBD2. Germline lookup yields CDR1 MDHEN and CDR2 SYDVKM. This CDR3 is 15 amino acids long. V dropped 2 bases and J dropped 4; count of bases not matched to a gene: 7. CDR3 loop: CASSLRTPGGETQYF. CDR3 coding DNA: TGTGCCAGCAGTTTACGAACTCCGGGAGGAGAGACCCAGTACTTC.

The chain recombines TRBV10-3 with TRBJ2-2, with D possibly TRBD1 on 5 matching bases. Germline CDR1 ENHRY, CDR2 SYGVKD. The CDR3 is 12 residues long. The V and J ends lost 6 bases and 7 bases respectively, with 9 bases between them. The CDR3 coding sequence is TGTGCCATCAGCACAGGTCTCGGGGAGCTGTTTTTT. Translated, it gives CAISTGLGELFF.

The rearrangement joins TRBV27 to TRBJ1-6, with a possible D match to TRBD1 (6 bases). The CDR3 sequence is 17 residues long. The germline gives CDR1 MNHEY, CDR2 SMNVEV (reference sequence). Deletions cut 6 bases from V and 9 bases from J, with 24 bases between. The CDR3 sequence: CASSRNLRTDRGSPLHF. As DNA, the CDR3 is TGTGCCAGCAGCAGAAATCTCAGGACAGACCGGGGTTCACCCCTCCACTTT.

This sequence joins TRBV15 and TRBJ1-2; D possibly corresponds to TRBD1 (5 bases). The CDR3 contains 12 residues. Germline CDR1 is LNHNV and CDR2 is YYDKDF (reference sequence). V was shortened by 5 bases and J by 5 bases, with 9 bases between the two germline ends. This CDR3 reads CATSGEGYGYTF. The CDR3 DNA sequence: TGTGCCACCAGCGGTGAGGGGTATGGCTACACCTTC.

This chain connects TRBV7-2 to TRBJ2-5; no clear D gene. V dropped 5 bases and J dropped 4 bases, with 17 bases sitting between them. Germline values: CDR1 SGHTA, CDR2 FQGNSA. The CDR3 is made up of 15 amino acids. CDR3 coding DNA: TGTGCCAGCAGCCTCGGCCACACGGCTGTAGAGACCCAGTACTTC. Translated: CASSLGHTAVETQYF.

This clone appeared a single time. The chain couples TRBV9 to TRBJ1-5, with D tentatively TRBD1 (6 bases). This CDR3 has 15 residues. From germline, CDR1 is SGDLS and CDR2 YYNGEE. Trimming pared 7 bases from V and 4 bases from J, leaving 18 bases between. CDR3 DNA: TGTGCCAGCTCCCTCGAGGGGGACAAAAATCAGCCCCAGCATTTT. It specifies CASSLEGDKNQPQHF.